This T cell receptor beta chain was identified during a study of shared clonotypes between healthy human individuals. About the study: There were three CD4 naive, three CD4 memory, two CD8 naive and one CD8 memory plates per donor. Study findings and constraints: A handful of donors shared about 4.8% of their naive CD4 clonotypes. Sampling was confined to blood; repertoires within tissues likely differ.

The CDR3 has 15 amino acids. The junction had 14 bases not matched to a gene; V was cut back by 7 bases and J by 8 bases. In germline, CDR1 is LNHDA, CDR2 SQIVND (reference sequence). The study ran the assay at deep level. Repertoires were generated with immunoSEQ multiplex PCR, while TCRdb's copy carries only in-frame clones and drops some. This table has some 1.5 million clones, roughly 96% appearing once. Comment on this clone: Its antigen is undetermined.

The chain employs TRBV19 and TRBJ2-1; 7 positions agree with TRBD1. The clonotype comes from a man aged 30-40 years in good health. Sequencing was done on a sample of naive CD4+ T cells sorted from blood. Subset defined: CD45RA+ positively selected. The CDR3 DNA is TGTGCCAGTACCCCTCCCCACAGGGGCAGGGATGAGCAGTTCTTC. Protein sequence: CASTPPHRGRDEQFF. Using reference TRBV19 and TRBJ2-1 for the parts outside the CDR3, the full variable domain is DGGITQSPKYLFRKEGQNVTLSCEQNLNHDAMYWYRQDPGQGLRLIYYSQIVNDFQKGDIAEGYSVSREKKESFPLTVTSAQKNPTAFYLCASTPPHRGRDEQFFGPGTRLTVL.